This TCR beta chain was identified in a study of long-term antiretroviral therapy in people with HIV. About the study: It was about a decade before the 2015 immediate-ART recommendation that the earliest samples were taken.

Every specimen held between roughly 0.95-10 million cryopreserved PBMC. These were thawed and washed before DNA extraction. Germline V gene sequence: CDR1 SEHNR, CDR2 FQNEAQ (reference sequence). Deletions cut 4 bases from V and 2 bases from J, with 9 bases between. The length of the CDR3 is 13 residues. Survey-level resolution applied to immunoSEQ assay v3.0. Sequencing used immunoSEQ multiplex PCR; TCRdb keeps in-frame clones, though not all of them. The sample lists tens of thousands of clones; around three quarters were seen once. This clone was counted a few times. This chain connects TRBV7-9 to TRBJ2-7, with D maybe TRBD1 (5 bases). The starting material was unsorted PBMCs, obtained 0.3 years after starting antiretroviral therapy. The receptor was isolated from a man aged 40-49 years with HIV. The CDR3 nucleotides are TGTGCCAGCAGCTCAAAGGGGCCCTACGAGCAGTACTTC. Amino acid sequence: CASSSKGPYEQYF.